The T cell receptor beta chain under discussion was sequenced for a study of vaccination and CD4 T cells after COVID-19 (dated by TCRdb to 2022 to 2024). Regarding the complete study: Every convalescent patient had a positive nasal swab PCR test for SARS-CoV-2, with mild disease in 9 or 10 patients and severe disease in one. Post-COVID blood samples were collected from convalescent patients a median of around 100 days after diagnosis, with a range of about 35 to 180 days. Six males and four females were included in the convalescent cohort, with two Hispanic individuals, seven Caucasians, two Asians and one multiracial person represented. Overlapping spike peptide pools from SARS-CoV-2 and from the common cold coronaviruses HCoV-NL63, HCoV-OC43 and HCoV-229E were used as culture stimuli. As controls, cultures received a CEFX viral epitope pool (the positive control), an HIV-1 Nef peptide pool (the negative control), or no peptide at all. The spike-specific CD4+ TCR repertoire was compared before and after mRNA vaccination in over 9 COVID-19 convalescent patients and a handful of infection-naive healthy vaccine recipients. Each participant got two doses of either the Pfizer-BioNTech BNT162b2 vaccine (n=8) or the Moderna mRNA-1273 vaccine (n=2). Post-vaccine blood samples were obtained a median of about 72 days after the second vaccine dose, with a range of about 12 to 241 days.

Taken from cysteine to phenylalanine, the CDR3 has 15 residues. The DNA shown is the 45-base CDR3, in frame from base 1. CDR1 and CDR2 are drawn from the germline V gene (reference sequence): SGHNT, YYREEE. V is pared back by 1 base and J by 1 base, with 11 bases lying between the germline termini. In the case of this clonotype: The target of this receptor is not known. No much larger clone exists at a distance of one base, and base qualities are not known.

Study-level results and caveats: The median count of SARS-CoV-2-reactive clonotypes went up from 21 after infection to some 38 after vaccination, although the change was not significant. In convalescent patients, a median roughly 83% of post-vaccine SARS-CoV-2-reactive clones were detected only after vaccination, and vaccine-specific priming was suggested by this finding. Of the vaccine-specific clones found in convalescent patients, nearly all (304 of 307) were mono-reactive for SARS-CoV-2 spike instead of being cross-reactive with common cold coronaviruses. Only a relatively small number of convalescent patients were included in the study, and early timepoints following natural infection were not analyzed.

The receptor library was made with PCR. DNA from cultured CD4+ T cells was subjected to TCR sequencing with the Oncomine TCR Beta short-read assay at the Johns Hopkins FTIC core. The QIAamp micro DNA kit was used to extract genomic DNA from the cultured CD4+ T cells. The Oncomine TCR Beta libraries from cultured CD4+ T cells were pooled using unique dual indexes and then sequenced on an Illumina iSeq 100. In the source study's methods: Non-productive sequences were filtered out, and CDR3s that did not start with C, did not end with F or W, or were shorter than 7 amino acids were discarded. The MANAFEST web application identified antigen-specific clonotypes by comparing peptide-stimulated wells against reference wells and other culture wells. To be called positive, a clone needed an FDR below 0.05, an odds ratio above 5, and a productive frequency above 0.1% in at least two of three replicate wells. Cross-reactive clonotypes were defined as significantly expanded in both SARS-CoV-2 spike wells and at least one common cold coronavirus spike condition. Levenshtein distances (stringdist) and unrooted phylogenetic trees (ape) in R version 3.6.1 were used to assess CDR3 homology. TCRdb reworked the public reads: Q25 trimming with fastp, MiXCR clone assembly, productive beta chains retained. Records with the same CDR3 protein are collapsed into one entry carrying the most frequent genes and DNA. The authors' filters were not applied to this entry. In all, the sample holds fewer than 15,000 distinct CDR3 sequences, and approximately 42% of those were seen once. The ten largest make up 7.5% to 9.5% of the sample.

Sample treatment or condition, as interpreted from the label and publication: roughly 10-day PBMC culture with coronavirus spike peptide pools or control peptides (ViraFEST assay). The ViraFEST assay, used in the study, expanded antigen-specific T cells with peptide pools and then identified the expanded clonotypes through TCR sequencing. The convalescent patients' positive SARS-CoV-2 PCR tests were from March to December 2020, which was before the Alpha, Beta and Delta variants emerged in the United States. Each well held 2.1 million or so PBMCs cultured in IMDM containing approximately 5.3% human AB serum and approximately 9.8 IU/ml IL-2, with about 9.1 ug/ml peptide pools added. On days 3 and 7, half of the culture medium was replaced with fresh IL-2-containing medium. After 9 to 10 days of culture, CD4+ T cells were isolated by negative selection using the EasySep CD4+ T cell isolation kit. PBMCs were separated from whole blood using Ficoll-Paque Plus gradient centrifugation and then either used fresh or cryopreserved at -140C. Triplicate wells were generally used for each culture condition.

The input for sequencing was CD4+ T cells from blood, cultured in vitro, taken after SARS-CoV-2 vaccination. Recombination joined TRBV5-4 with TRBJ1-1, with the D gene call left open. This sequence originates from a human donor who had recovered from COVID-19. The nucleotide sequence is given as TGTGCCAGCAGCTTGTGGTTGACCGAGAACACTGAAGCTTTCTTT. Its amino acids are CASSLWLTENTEAFF.